This T cell receptor (beta chain) was sequenced in a study of shared clonotypes between healthy human individuals. The V gene lost 3 bases and the J gene lost 3 bases, with 11 bases spanning the gap. Per germline, CDR1 MNHEY and CDR2 SMNVEV (reference sequence). This CDR3 has 14 residues. Partitioning of CD4+ cells yielded a CD45RA+ naive subset and a CD45RA-negative memory subset. This table comes from immunoSEQ multiplex PCR, and its TCRdb copy is limited to in-frame clones, with some not included. The data contain over a million clones, 95% to 97% of them singletons. Sequences were obtained from naive CD4+ T cells sorted from blood. Subset specified: CD45RA+ positively selected. The clonotype comes from a man younger than 45 in good health. This chain joins TRBV27 and TRBJ1-2; D perhaps matches TRBD1 (5 bases). Here the CDR3 reads CASSLVGGDYGYTF. CDR3 bases: TGTGCCAGCAGTTTGGTGGGGGGTGACTATGGCTACACCTTC.